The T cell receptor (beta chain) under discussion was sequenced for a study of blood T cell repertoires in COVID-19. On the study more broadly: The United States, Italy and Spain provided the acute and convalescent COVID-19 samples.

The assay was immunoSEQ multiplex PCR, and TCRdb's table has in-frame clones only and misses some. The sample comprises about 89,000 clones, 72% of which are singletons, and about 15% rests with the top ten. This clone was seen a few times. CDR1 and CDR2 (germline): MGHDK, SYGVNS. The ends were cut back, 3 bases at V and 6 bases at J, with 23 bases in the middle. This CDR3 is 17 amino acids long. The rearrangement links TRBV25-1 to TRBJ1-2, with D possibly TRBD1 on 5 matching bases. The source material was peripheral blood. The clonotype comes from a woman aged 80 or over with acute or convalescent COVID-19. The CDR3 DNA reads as TGTGCCAGCAGTGAGGTTGGGGACTTCGCTGTTCAGGATGGCTACACCTTC. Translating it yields CASSEVGDFAVQDGYTF.